This T cell receptor (beta chain) was identified in a study of T cell responses to AZD1222 COVID-19 vaccine. Study-level points and caveats: The CD4 TCRs associated with vaccination extended across spike and predominated at 160-218 and 743-854.

Assay used: immunoSEQ multiplex PCR; TCRdb lists only in-frame clones, some missing. Among roughly 130,000 clones listed, around 83% were seen once. There are 17 residues in the CDR3. Germline assignment: CDR1 KGHSH and CDR2 LQKENI. The germline V and J ends were trimmed by 1 base and 0 bases, with 13 bases remaining between them. Comment on this clone: The antigen is not known.

The sequencing used peripheral blood, collected on day 0 of AZD1222 vaccination. The chain recombines TRBV18 with TRBJ2-1, with D possibly being TRBD1 or TRBD2 (7 bases each). This sequence was found in an adult in good health. The CDR3 here is CASSPQAGQSSYNEQFF. DNA of the CDR3: TGTGCCAGCTCACCACAAGCGGGACAGAGCTCCTACAATGAGCAGTTCTTC.